The next 8 T cell receptor beta chains were all read from a single sample in a study of T cell changes during pregnancy in multiple sclerosis. Data came from immunoSEQ multiplex PCR; TCRdb stores just in-frame clones and leaves some out. Among 30,000 to 35,000 clones listed, less than 95% were seen once. The material was CD8+ T cells from peripheral blood mononuclear cells, obtained before pregnancy. These receptors all come from a female donor with multiple sclerosis, enrolled in a pregnancy study.

The gene calls are TRBV19 and TRBJ1-2; the match to TRBD1 covers 9 bases. The germline CDR1 and CDR2 sequences are LNHDA and SQIVND (reference sequence). Germline trimming cut 4 bases from V and 2 bases from J; bases unmatched to any gene: 2. This CDR3 region has 14 residues. The CDR3 sequence is CASSNRGLNYGYTF. CDR3 DNA: TGTGCCAGTAGTAACAGGGGGCTAAACTATGGCTACACCTTC.

The table lists this clone with a count of one. J is TRBJ1-3 and V is TRBV28; D is unclear. The CDR3 has 12 residues. Germline assignment: CDR1 MDHEN and CDR2 SYDVKM. Trimming took off 8 bases at V and 5 bases at J, with 10 bases between the two ends. The CDR3 region is CASASGRNTIYF. In DNA, the CDR3 is TGTGCCAGCGCCTCGGGTAGAAACACCATATATTTT.

This clone is a singleton in its sample. This chain links TRBV5-4 with TRBJ2-2; no clear D gene. CDR1 is SGHNT, CDR2 YYREEE, per germline (reference sequence). CDR3 size: 16 residues. The V and J ends lost 0 bases and 2 bases respectively, with 11 bases between them. CDR3 amino acids: CASSLATYLNTGELFF. CDR3 bases: TGTGCCAGCAGCTTGGCTACTTACCTAAACACCGGGGAGCTGTTTTTT.

The chain uses TRBV7-9 and TRBJ2-1; D is uncertain. The CDR3 contains 15 residues. CDR1 SEHNR and CDR2 FQNEAQ come from the germline V gene (reference sequence). Trimming removed 5 bases at V and 0 bases at J, with 11 bases between. CDR3 loop: CASSAIQSSYNEQFF. The CDR3 nucleotides read TGTGCCAGCAGCGCTATACAGAGCTCCTACAATGAGCAGTTCTTC.

The chain combines TRBV5-1 with TRBJ2-1; tentative D call: TRBD1 (5 bases). V was cut by 4 bases and J by 7 bases, with 15 bases left in between. The CDR3 covers 14 residues. The germline CDR1 and CDR2 sequences are SGHRS and YFSETQ. CDR3 sequence (DNA): TGCGCCAGCAGCCCGGAGACAGTTGTAAATGAGCAGTTCTTC. The encoded protein is CASSPETVVNEQFF.

V gene TRBV6-5 combines with J gene TRBJ2-5; 8 nucleotides line up with TRBD2. V gave up 6 bases and J gave up 1 base; unmatched junction bases: 4. This CDR3 has 14 amino acids. CDR1 and CDR2 from the germline V gene are MNHEY and SVGAGI. Written as DNA, the CDR3 is TGTGCCAGCAGCCCCGGGGGGGCCCAAGAGACCCAGTACTTC. It encodes CASSPGGAQETQYF.

This rearrangement joins TRBV29-1 to TRBJ2-7; D is possibly TRBD1 (6 bases). Trimming cost V 6 bases and J 2 bases, with 11 bases left between them. The CDR3 runs to 12 residues. Germline V CDR1 and CDR2: SQVTM, ANQGSEA. The CDR3 spells CSVPTGTYEQYF. DNA for the CDR3: TGCAGCGTACCGACAGGAACCTACGAGCAGTACTTC.

V gene TRBV7-2 combines with J gene TRBJ2-7, with D uncertain. CDR1 is SGHTA and CDR2 is FQGNSA in the germline V gene. V lost 1 base and J 0 bases, leaving 13 bases between the germline ends. This CDR3 region has 16 residues. The CDR3 coding sequence is TGTGCCAGCAGCTTAGGGATCGGTTGGAGCTCCTACGAGCAGTACTTC. Its protein product is CASSLGIGWSSYEQYF. The variable domain in full, with the rest retrieved from reference TRBV7-2 and TRBJ2-7, is GAGVSQSPSNKVTEKGKDVELRCDPISGHTALYWYRQSLGQGLEFLIYFQGNSAPDKSGLPSDRFSAERTGGSVSTLTIQRTQQEDSAVYLCASSLGIGWSSYEQYFGPGTRLTVT.